One sample yielded the 7 T cell receptor beta chains listed below, sequenced in a study of cytomegalovirus exposure and HLA in healthy donors (TCRdb year 2017). Receptor amplification or capture employed the immunoSEQ multiplex PCR assay. For the multiplex PCR, a mixture combining 60 forward primers for TCR Vbeta segments and 13 reverse primers for TCR Jbeta segments was used. Drawn from immuneACCESS, this table holds only the in-frame rearrangements with V and J called that TCRdb kept. Clones are partly lost; checked studies trace under half to an unresolved V gene and leave the rest unexplained. This sample comprises fewer than 250,000 clones, under 85% of them detected only once. The ten largest clones add up to 1.5% to 2% of the sample. Sequencing input: PBMCs. These receptors were collected from a young woman in good health and CMV-seronegative.

V is TRBV28 and J is TRBJ2-5; maybe TRBD2 (5 bases). CDR1 is MDHEN and CDR2 is SYDVKM in the germline V gene. Trimming removed 4 bases at V and 3 bases at J, with 15 bases between. The CDR3 is 15 amino acids. CDR3 loop: CASSSADALKETQYF. The DNA of the CDR3 is TGTGCCAGCAGTTCAGCGGACGCTTTGAAAGAGACCCAGTACTTC.

The chain joins TRBV30 to TRBJ1-2; no clear D. In germline, CDR1 is GTSNPN, CDR2 SVGIG (reference sequence). V was pared by 3 bases and J by 3 bases, with 8 bases between. The CDR3 is 12 amino acids. The CDR3 protein is CAWRGSYYGYTF. CDR3 sequence (DNA): TGTGCCTGGAGGGGCAGCTACTATGGCTACACCTTC.

J is TRBJ2-5 and V is TRBV5-6, with 9 bases that match TRBD2. The CDR3 consists of 15 residues. The germline CDR1 and CDR2 sequences are SGHDT and YYEEEE. Trimming removed 1 base from V and 6 bases from J; junction bases left unmatched: 7. The CDR3: CASSLISGRGQTQYF. DNA for the CDR3: TGTGCCAGCAGCTTGATTAGCGGGAGAGGACAGACCCAGTACTTC.

The V and J genes are TRBV6-5 and TRBJ1-4, with a weak D call TRBD1 (5 bases). V was shortened by 0 bases and J by 6 bases, with 14 bases between the two germline ends. Germline values: CDR1 MNHEY, CDR2 SVGAGI. The CDR3 runs to 16 residues. CDR3 protein: CASSYSGSTGDEKLFF. CDR3 in DNA: TGTGCCAGCAGTTACTCAGGGAGCACGGGGGATGAAAAACTGTTTTTT.

This clone was recorded only once. The chain has TRBV5-4 and TRBJ2-2; D might be TRBD2 (5 bases). V lost 2 bases, J lost 3 bases, and 11 bases lay in between. Germline values: CDR1 SGHNT, CDR2 YYREEE (reference sequence). This CDR3 spans 15 amino acids. The CDR3 coding sequence is TGTGCCAGCAGCTTTCCAAACGGGGACACCGGGGAGCTGTTTTTT. The encoded protein is CASSFPNGDTGELFF.

The rearrangement uses TRBV7-3 and TRBJ2-3; D is uncertain. The germline CDR1 and CDR2 sequences are SGHTA and FQGTGA. The ends were cut back, 3 bases at V and 1 base at J, with 11 bases in the middle. This CDR3 comprises 15 residues. The CDR3 sequence is CASSFGGPGTDTQYF. In DNA form, the CDR3 reads TGTGCCAGCAGCTTTGGCGGTCCTGGCACAGATACGCAGTATTTT.

The gene calls are TRBV4-1 and TRBJ1-2; D might be TRBD1 (5 bases). Germline CDR1 is MGHRA and CDR2 is YSYEKL. V was cut by 3 bases and J by 2 bases, with 16 bases left in between. The CDR3 spans 16 residues. The CDR3 here is CASSQWGSQDNYGYTF. DNA of the CDR3: TGCGCCAGCAGCCAGTGGGGCAGCCAAGACAACTATGGCTACACCTTC.